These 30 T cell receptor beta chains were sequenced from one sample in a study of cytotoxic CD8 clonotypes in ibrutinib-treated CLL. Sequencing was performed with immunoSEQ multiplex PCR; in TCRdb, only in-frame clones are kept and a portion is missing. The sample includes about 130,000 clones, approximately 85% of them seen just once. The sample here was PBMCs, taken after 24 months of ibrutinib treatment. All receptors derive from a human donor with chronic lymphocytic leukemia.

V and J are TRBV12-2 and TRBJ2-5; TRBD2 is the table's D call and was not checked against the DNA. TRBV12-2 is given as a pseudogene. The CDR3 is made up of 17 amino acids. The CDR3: CASRLSWELAAQSTQYF. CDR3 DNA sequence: TGTGCAAGTCGCTTAAGCTGGGAACTAGCGGCTCAGTCTACCCAGTACTTC.

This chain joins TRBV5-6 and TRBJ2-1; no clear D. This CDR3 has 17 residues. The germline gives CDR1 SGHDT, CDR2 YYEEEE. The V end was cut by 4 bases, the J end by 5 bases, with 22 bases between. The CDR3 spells CASSPFGSVTNDNEQFF. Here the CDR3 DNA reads TGTGCCAGCAGCCCATTCGGTTCGGTGACAAACGACAATGAGCAGTTCTTC.

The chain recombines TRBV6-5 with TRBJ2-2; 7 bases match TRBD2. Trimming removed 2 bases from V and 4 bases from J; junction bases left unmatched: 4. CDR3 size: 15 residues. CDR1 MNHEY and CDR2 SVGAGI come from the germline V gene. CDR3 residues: CASSYGTKVTGELFF. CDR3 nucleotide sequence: TGTGCCAGCAGTTACGGGACTAAGGTCACCGGGGAGCTGTTTTTT.

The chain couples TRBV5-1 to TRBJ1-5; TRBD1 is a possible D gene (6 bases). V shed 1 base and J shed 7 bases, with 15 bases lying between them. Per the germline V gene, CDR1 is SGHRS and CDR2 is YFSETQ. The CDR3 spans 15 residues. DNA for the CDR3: TGCGCCAGCAGCTTGAATACAGGGCCCGAGCAGCCCCAGCATTTT. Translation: CASSLNTGPEQPQHF.

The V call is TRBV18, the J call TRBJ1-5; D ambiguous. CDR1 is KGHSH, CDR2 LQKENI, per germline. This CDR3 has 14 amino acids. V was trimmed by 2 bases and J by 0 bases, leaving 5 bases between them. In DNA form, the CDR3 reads TGTGCCAGCTCACCAGGGATTAGCAATCAGCCCCAGCATTTT. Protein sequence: CASSPGISNQPQHF.

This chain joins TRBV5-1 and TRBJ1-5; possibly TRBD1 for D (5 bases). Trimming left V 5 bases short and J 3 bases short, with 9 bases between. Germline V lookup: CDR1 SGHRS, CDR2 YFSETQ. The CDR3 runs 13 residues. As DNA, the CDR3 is TGCGCCAGCAGGGGGGAGGACAATCAGCCCCAGCATTTT. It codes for CASRGEDNQPQHF.

CDR3 region: CASSSDTGELFF. The DNA of the CDR3 is TGTGCCAGCAGTTCAGACACCGGGGAGCTGTTTTTT. The rearrangement links TRBV7-2 to TRBJ2-2, with D unresolved. V was pared by 6 bases and J by 3 bases, with 5 bases between. CDR1 is SGHTA and CDR2 is FQGNSA in the germline V gene. CDR3 length equals 12 residues. Supplemented by reference TRBV7-2 and TRBJ2-2, the full variable domain reads GAGVSQSPSNKVTEKGKDVELRCDPISGHTALYWYRQSLGQGLEFLIYFQGNSAPDKSGLPSDRFSAERTGGSVSTLTIQRTQQEDSAVYLCASSSDTGELFFGEGSRLTVL.

CDR3 DNA sequence: TGTGCCAGCAGTGAAGTACAGACTAGCGGGGAGACCCAGTACTTC. As protein: CASSEVQTSGETQYF. The V gene is TRBV2, the J gene TRBJ2-5; TRBD2 matches 10 bases. Trimming at V came to 1 base and at J to 5 bases, leaving 4 bases not matched to a gene. The CDR3 covers 15 residues. Germline loops: CDR1 SNHLY, CDR2 FYNNEI.

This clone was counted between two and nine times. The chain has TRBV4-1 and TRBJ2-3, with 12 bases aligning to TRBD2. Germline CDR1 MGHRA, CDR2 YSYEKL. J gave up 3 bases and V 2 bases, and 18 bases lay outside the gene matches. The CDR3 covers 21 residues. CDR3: CASSQPPISSGGARPTDTQYF. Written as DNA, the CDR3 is TGCGCCAGCAGCCAACCCCCTATTTCTAGCGGGGGGGCTCGGCCGACAGATACGCAGTATTTT.

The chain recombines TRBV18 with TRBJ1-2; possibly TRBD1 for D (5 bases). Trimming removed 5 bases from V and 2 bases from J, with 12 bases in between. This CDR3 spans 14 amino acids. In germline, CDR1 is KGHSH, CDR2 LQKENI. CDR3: CASSRGKTNYGYTF. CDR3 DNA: TGTGCCAGCTCAAGGGGAAAGACAAACTATGGCTACACCTTC.

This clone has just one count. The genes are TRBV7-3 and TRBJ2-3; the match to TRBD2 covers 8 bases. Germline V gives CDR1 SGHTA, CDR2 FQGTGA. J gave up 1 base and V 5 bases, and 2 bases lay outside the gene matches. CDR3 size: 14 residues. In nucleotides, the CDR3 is TGTGCCAGCAGCCTGACTAGCGGCACAGATACGCAGTATTTT. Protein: CASSLTSGTDTQYF.

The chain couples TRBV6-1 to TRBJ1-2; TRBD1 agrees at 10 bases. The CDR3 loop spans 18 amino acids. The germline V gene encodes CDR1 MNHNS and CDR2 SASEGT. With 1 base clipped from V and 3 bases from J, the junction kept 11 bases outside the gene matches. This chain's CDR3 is CASSEGIGAGQGYYGYTF. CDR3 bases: TGTGCCAGCAGTGAAGGCATAGGTGCGGGACAGGGGTACTATGGCTACACCTTC.

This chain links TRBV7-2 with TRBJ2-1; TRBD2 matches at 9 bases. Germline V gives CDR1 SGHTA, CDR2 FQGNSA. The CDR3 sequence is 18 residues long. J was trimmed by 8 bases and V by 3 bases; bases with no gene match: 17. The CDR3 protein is CASSFLKPVGTSPHEQFF. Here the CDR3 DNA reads TGTGCCAGCAGCTTCCTGAAACCCGTCGGGACTAGCCCTCATGAGCAGTTCTTC.

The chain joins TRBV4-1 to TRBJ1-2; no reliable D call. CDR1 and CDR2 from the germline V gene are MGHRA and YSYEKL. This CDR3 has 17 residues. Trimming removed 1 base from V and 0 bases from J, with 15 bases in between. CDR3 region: CASSQVRKTPTNYGYTF. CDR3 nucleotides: TGCGCCAGCAGCCAAGTTCGTAAGACACCTACTAACTATGGCTACACCTTC.

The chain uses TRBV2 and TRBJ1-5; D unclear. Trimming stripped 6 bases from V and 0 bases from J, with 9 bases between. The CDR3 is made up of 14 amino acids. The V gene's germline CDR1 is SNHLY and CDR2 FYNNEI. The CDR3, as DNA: TGTGCCAGCAGACCTGGACTTAGCAATCAGCCCCAGCATTTT. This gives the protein CASRPGLSNQPQHF.

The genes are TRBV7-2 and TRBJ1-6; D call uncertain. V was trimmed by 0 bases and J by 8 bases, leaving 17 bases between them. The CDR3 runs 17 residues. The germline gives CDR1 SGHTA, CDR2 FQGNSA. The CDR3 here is CASSLALRRKRDSPLHF. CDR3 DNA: TGTGCCAGCAGCTTAGCGCTACGTAGGAAAAGAGATTCACCCCTCCACTTT. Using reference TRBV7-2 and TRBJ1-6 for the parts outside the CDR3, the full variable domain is GAGVSQSPSNKVTEKGKDVELRCDPISGHTALYWYRQSLGQGLEFLIYFQGNSAPDKSGLPSDRFSAERTGGSVSTLTIQRTQQEDSAVYLCASSLALRRKRDSPLHFGNGTRLTVT.

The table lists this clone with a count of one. Here the CDR3 DNA reads TGTGCCAGCAGCCCACGACAGGGGGCGAGGGAGCAGTACTTC. Protein product: CASSPRQGAREQYF. The chain combines TRBV11-3 with TRBJ2-7, with 10 bases aligning to TRBD1. The V and J ends lost 5 bases and 7 bases, in that order; junction bases with no gene match: 8. The CDR3 spans 14 residues. Germline loops: CDR1 SGHNT, CDR2 YENEEA.

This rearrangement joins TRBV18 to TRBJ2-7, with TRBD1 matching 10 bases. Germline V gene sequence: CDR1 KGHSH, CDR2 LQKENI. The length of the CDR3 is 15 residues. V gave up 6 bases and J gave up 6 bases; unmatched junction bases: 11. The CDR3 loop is CASSQTGTGAVEQYF. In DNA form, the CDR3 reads TGTGCCAGCTCTCAGACCGGGACAGGGGCTGTCGAGCAGTACTTC.

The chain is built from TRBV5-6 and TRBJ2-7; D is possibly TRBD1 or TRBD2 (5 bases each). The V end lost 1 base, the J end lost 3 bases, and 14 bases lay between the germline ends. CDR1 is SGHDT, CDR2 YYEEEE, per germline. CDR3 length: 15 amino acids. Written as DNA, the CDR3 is TGTGCCAGCAGCTTGATCGATCGAGGGGACTACGAGCAGTACTTC. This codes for CASSLIDRGDYEQYF.

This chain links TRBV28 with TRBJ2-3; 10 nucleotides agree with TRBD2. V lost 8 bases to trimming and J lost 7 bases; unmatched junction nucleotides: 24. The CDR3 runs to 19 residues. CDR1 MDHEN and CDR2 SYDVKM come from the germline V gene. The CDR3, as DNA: TGTGCCAGCCCCCCATCGGCCCTAGCGGGAGCTGGTAGTTTGAATACGCAGTATTTT. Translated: CASPPSALAGAGSLNTQYF.

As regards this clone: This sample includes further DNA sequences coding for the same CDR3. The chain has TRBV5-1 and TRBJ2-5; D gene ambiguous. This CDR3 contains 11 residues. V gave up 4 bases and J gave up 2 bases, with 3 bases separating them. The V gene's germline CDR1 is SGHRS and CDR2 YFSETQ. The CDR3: CASSEQETQYF. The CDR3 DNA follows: TGCGCCAGCAGCGAGCAAGAGACCCAGTACTTC.

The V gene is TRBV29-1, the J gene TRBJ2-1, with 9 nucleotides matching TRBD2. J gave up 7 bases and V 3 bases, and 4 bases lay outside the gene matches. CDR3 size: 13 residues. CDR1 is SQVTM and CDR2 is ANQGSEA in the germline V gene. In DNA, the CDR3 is TGCAGCGTTGATGCGGGGGGGCGAAATGAGCAGTTCTTC. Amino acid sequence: CSVDAGGRNEQFF.

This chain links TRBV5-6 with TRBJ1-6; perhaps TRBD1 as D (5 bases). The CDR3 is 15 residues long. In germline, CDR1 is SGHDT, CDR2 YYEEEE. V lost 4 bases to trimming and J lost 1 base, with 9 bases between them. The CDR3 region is CASSLRGSYNSPLHF. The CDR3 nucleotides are TGTGCCAGCAGCCTAAGGGGTTCCTATAATTCACCCCTCCACTTT.

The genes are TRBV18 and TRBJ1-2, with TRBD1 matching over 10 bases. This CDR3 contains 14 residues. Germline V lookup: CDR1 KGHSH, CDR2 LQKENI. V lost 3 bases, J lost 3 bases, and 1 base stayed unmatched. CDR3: CASSPGTGDYGYTF. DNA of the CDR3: TGTGCCAGCTCACCGGGGACAGGGGACTATGGCTACACCTTC.

The CDR3 protein is CSVDGGWLTETQYF. Written as DNA, the CDR3 is TGCAGCGTTGATGGGGGGTGGCTGACAGAGACCCAGTACTTC. V and J are TRBV29-1 and TRBJ2-5; perhaps TRBD2 as D (6 bases). The CDR3 covers 14 residues. V lost 3 bases and J 4 bases, leaving 15 bases between the germline ends. The V gene's germline CDR1 is SQVTM and CDR2 ANQGSEA.

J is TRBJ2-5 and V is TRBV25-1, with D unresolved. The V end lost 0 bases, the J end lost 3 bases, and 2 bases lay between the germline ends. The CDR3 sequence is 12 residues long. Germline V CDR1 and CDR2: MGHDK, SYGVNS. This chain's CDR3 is CASSEYKETQYF. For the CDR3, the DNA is TGTGCCAGCAGTGAATATAAAGAGACCCAGTACTTC.

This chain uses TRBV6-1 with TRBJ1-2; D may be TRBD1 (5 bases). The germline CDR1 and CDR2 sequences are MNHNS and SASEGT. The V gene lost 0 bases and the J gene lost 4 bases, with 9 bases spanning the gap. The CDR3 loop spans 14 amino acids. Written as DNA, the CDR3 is TGTGCCAGCAGTGAAGCTCCGGGGCCCTATGGCTACACCTTC. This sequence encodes CASSEAPGPYGYTF.

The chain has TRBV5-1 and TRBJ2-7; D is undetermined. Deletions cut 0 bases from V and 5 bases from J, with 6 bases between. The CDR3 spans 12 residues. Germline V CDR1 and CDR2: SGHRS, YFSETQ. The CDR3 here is CASSLAADEQYF. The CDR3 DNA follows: TGCGCCAGCAGCTTGGCCGCAGACGAGCAGTACTTC.

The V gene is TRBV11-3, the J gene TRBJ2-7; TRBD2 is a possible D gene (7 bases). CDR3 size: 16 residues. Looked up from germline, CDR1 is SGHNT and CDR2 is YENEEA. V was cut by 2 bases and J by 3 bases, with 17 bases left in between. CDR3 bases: TGTGCCAGCAGCTTACGGGGGGCCGAAATGAACTACGAGCAGTACTTC. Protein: CASSLRGAEMNYEQYF.

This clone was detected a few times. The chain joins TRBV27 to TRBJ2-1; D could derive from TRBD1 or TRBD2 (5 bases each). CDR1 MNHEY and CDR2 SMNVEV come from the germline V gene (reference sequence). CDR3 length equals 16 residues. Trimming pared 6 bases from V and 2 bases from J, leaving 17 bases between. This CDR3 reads CASRAFRDGPYNEQFF. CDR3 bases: TGTGCCAGCAGGGCTTTCCGGGACGGACCCTACAATGAGCAGTTCTTC.